These 20 T cell receptor beta chains share one sample of origin, sequenced in a study of T cell repertoires in cytomegalovirus infection. TCRdb re-analysed the reads in MiXCR, keeping a single row per CDR3 protein. In the table there are a few hundred thousand distinct CDR3 sequences, about 26% of which are singletons. The material sequenced was PBMCs. The receptor source for this set is a human donor in good health (CMV status not recorded). Some clones in this sample may be carry-over from other donors' samples.

This clonotype was seen a handful of times. This chain joins TRBV7-6 and TRBJ2-3, with TRBD2 matching 13 bases. The CDR3 consists of 18 residues. Germline loops: CDR1 SGHVS, CDR2 FNYEAQ. The V segment lost 2 bases and the J segment 0 bases; nucleotides outside the gene matches: 5. The CDR3 bases are TGTGCCAGCAGCTTAAGGGGACTAGCGGGGACTAGCACAGATACGCAGTATTTT. Translated, it gives CASSLRGLAGTSTDTQYF. The full variable domain, in which reference TRBV7-6 and TRBJ2-3 provide the parts outside the CDR3, is GAGVSQSPRYKVTKRGQDVALRCDPISGHVSLYWYRQALGQGPEFLTYFNYEAQQDKSGLPNDRFSAERPEGSISTLTIQRTEQRDSAMYRCASSLRGLAGTSTDTQYFGPGTRLTVL.

The rearrangement links TRBV4-3 to TRBJ2-7; possible D gene TRBD1, 5 bases. Germline V lookup: CDR1 LGHNA, CDR2 YSLEER. V was cut by 1 base and J by 5 bases, with 9 bases left in between. The CDR3 loop spans 13 amino acids. In nucleotides, the CDR3 is TGCGCCAGCAGCCAAGGGGGCCCGGACGAGCAGTACTTC. Its protein product is CASSQGGPDEQYF.

This clonotype has a count of ten or more. The genes are TRBV14 and TRBJ1-6; D ambiguous. The CDR3 is made up of 14 amino acids. V lost 2 bases and J lost 10, with 12 bases in between. Germline CDR1 is SGHDN and CDR2 is FVKESK. The CDR3, as DNA: TGTGCCAGCAGCCAACACGTAGAGGGCTCACCCCTCCACTTT. Translation: CASSQHVEGSPLHF.

This clonotype was recorded a few times. The chain couples TRBV11-2 to TRBJ2-2; possible D gene TRBD2, 6 bases. The germline V gene encodes CDR1 SGHAT and CDR2 FQNNGV. The V end was cut by 5 bases, the J end by 5 bases, with 9 bases between. The CDR3 contains 13 residues. For the CDR3, the DNA is TGTGCCAGCAGCCTGGGGACTACCGGGGAGCTGTTTTTT. Protein sequence: CASSLGTTGELFF. The full variable domain, rest sourced from reference TRBV11-2 and TRBJ2-2, is EAGVAQSPRYKIIEKRQSVAFWCNPISGHATLYWYQQILGQGPKLLIQFQNNGVVDDSQLPKDRFSAERLKGVDSTLKIQPAKLEDSAVYLCASSLGTTGELFFGEGSRLTVL.

V is TRBV29-1 and J is TRBJ2-5; D might be TRBD1 (5 bases). V was cut by 5 bases and J by 3 bases, with 10 bases left in between. The CDR3 runs to 12 residues. The germline CDR1 and CDR2 sequences are SQVTM and ANQGSEA. The CDR3 here is CSVSGYEETQYF. As DNA, the CDR3 is TGCAGCGTTTCAGGGTACGAAGAGACCCAGTACTTC.

This rearrangement joins TRBV19 to TRBJ2-3; 12 nucleotides agree with TRBD1. The germline V gene has CDR1 LNHDA and CDR2 SQIVND (reference sequence). This CDR3 is 16 amino acids long. Losses at the gene ends were 4 bases for V and 5 bases for J; bases not matched to a gene: 7. CDR3 bases: TGTGCCAGTAGTAGTTCGGGACAGGGGGCTGGAGATACGCAGTATTTT. It specifies CASSSSGQGAGDTQYF. The full variable domain, with the rest looked up from reference TRBV19 and TRBJ2-3, is DGGITQSPKYLFRKEGQNVTLSCEQNLNHDAMYWYRQDPGQGLRLIYYSQIVNDFQKGDIAEGYSVSREKKESFPLTVTSAQKNPTAFYLCASSSSGQGAGDTQYFGPGTRLTVL.

This clonotype was observed many times. The chain couples TRBV7-3 to TRBJ2-3, with D unclear. The V end lost 5 bases, the J end lost 4 bases, and 13 bases lay between the germline ends. The germline V gene encodes CDR1 SGHTA and CDR2 FQGTGA. The CDR3 covers 14 residues. Here the CDR3 reads CASSPPQLPDTQYF. The CDR3 nucleotides are TGTGCCAGCAGCCCGCCCCAACTGCCAGATACGCAGTATTTT.

This clonotype is a singleton in its sample. The chain joins TRBV20-1 to TRBJ2-4, with 12 bases identical to TRBD2. This CDR3 has 15 amino acids. Germline-derived CDR1 and CDR2 are DFQATT and SNEGSKA (reference sequence). V was pared by 4 bases and J by 4 bases, with 5 bases of the junction left unmatched. CDR3 sequence: CSATGLAGQKNIQYF. The CDR3 nucleotides read TGCAGTGCTACCGGACTAGCGGGACAGAAAAACATTCAGTACTTC.

The sample holds many counts of this clonotype. V usage is TRBV7-6 and J usage is TRBJ2-5; 7 bases map to TRBD1. V shed 4 bases and J 4 bases; nucleotides not matched to a gene: 3. This CDR3 has 13 amino acids. CDR1 is SGHVS, CDR2 FNYEAQ, per germline. DNA of the CDR3: TGTGCCAGCAGCTCGGGACAGCGAGAGACCCAGTACTTC. It encodes CASSSGQRETQYF.

In its sample, this clonotype was seen a few times. The J gene is TRBJ1-1, the V gene TRBV7-2; D possibly corresponds to TRBD1 (5 bases). Germline CDR1 reads SGHTA; CDR2 reads FQGNSA. The CDR3 has 15 amino acids. Trimming took off 3 bases at V and 2 bases at J, with 13 bases between the two ends. The CDR3 loop is CASSFFRQSNTEAFF. The DNA of the CDR3 is TGTGCCAGCAGCTTTTTTAGACAGTCCAACACTGAAGCTTTCTTT.

V usage is TRBV11-2 and J usage is TRBJ2-1; D not resolved. The V end was cut by 0 bases, the J end by 1 base, with 7 bases between. CDR1 and CDR2 (germline): SGHAT, FQNNGV. The CDR3 spans 15 residues. CDR3 protein: CASSLETDSYNEQFF. In nucleotides, the CDR3 is TGTGCCAGCAGCTTAGAAACGGATTCCTACAATGAGCAGTTCTTC.

This chain links TRBV2 with TRBJ2-7, with D unclear. The CDR3 totals 13 residues. In germline, CDR1 is SNHLY, CDR2 FYNNEI. V was trimmed by 6 bases and J by 0 bases, leaving 9 bases between them. The CDR3 nucleotides are TGTGCCAGCAGGGGCGGCACCTCCTACGAGCAGTACGTC. It yields the protein CASRGGTSYEQYV.

This clonotype was seen a handful of times. The chain recombines TRBV7-9 with TRBJ2-7; 9 bases fit TRBD2. V lost 5 bases, J lost 1 base, and 18 bases stayed unmatched. The germline gives CDR1 SEHNR, CDR2 FQNEAQ (reference sequence). The CDR3 contains 19 residues. The CDR3 coding sequence is TGTGCCAGCAGCCCGTATGGACTAGCGTCCGCCGGGCTGTCCTACGAGCAGTACGTC. Protein sequence: CASSPYGLASAGLSYEQYV.

In its sample, this clonotype was seen a few times. The genes are TRBV12-3 or TRBV12-4 and TRBJ2-7; D remains unclear. The CDR3 loop spans 14 amino acids. The V end was cut by 5 bases, the J end by 3 bases, with 14 bases between. The CDR3 DNA is TGTGCCAGCAGTCGACTCCCGCCTAACTACGAGCAGTACTTC. It yields the protein CASSRLPPNYEQYF.

The V and J genes are TRBV27 and TRBJ2-7; TRBD1 matches at 9 bases. The J segment lost 6 bases and the V segment lost 6 bases, leaving 9 bases of the junction unmatched. The CDR3 loop spans 14 amino acids. Germline CDR1 MNHEY, CDR2 SMNVEV (reference sequence). CDR3 in DNA: TGTGCCAGCAGGGGACAGGGAAGTCGACCCGAGCAGTACGTC. Translating gives CASRGQGSRPEQYV.

The J gene is TRBJ2-1, the V gene TRBV7-2; D uncertain. V lost 2 bases and J lost 10, with 12 bases in between. The CDR3 covers 13 residues. Germline V gene sequence: CDR1 SGHTA, CDR2 FQGNSA. Here the CDR3 reads CASSLNILSEQFF. In nucleotides, the CDR3 is TGTGCCAGCAGCTTAAACATTTTGAGCGAGCAGTTCTTC.

This clonotype turned up a few times. CDR3 DNA sequence: TGTGCCAGCAGACCTTATCTCACCGCGATCCCTAAGGATACGCAGTATTTT. This codes for CASRPYLTAIPKDTQYF. V is TRBV28 and J is TRBJ2-3; D is ambiguous. V was pared by 6 bases and J by 6 bases, with 25 bases between. In germline, CDR1 is MDHEN, CDR2 SYDVKM. This CDR3 spans 17 amino acids.

This clonotype was picked up a small number of times. V and J are TRBV6-2 or TRBV6-3 and TRBJ2-7; 16 nucleotides align to TRBD2. Germline V gene data show CDR1 as MNHEY and CDR2 as SVGEGT. The CDR3 sequence is 17 residues long. V shed 2 bases and J 5 bases; nucleotides not matched to a gene: 6. This CDR3 reads CASSYQGLAGGPNEQYF. The CDR3 DNA reads as TGTGCCAGCAGTTACCAGGGACTAGCGGGAGGGCCCAACGAGCAGTACTTC.

The rearrangement joins TRBV7-6 to TRBJ2-1; maybe TRBD2 (5 bases). The CDR3 totals 15 residues. The germline V and J ends were trimmed by 2 bases and 9 bases, with 17 bases remaining between them. The V gene's germline CDR1 is SGHVS and CDR2 FNYEAQ. CDR3 nucleotides: TGTGCCAGCAGCTTAATAGGAGGTTCTCGTGCTGAGCAGTTCTTC. Protein: CASSLIGGSRAEQFF. Variable domain in full (rest from reference TRBV7-6 and TRBJ2-1): GAGVSQSPRYKVTKRGQDVALRCDPISGHVSLYWYRQALGQGPEFLTYFNYEAQQDKSGLPNDRFSAERPEGSISTLTIQRTEQRDSAMYRCASSLIGGSRAEQFFGPGTRLTVL.

The chain couples TRBV20-1 to TRBJ2-3, with a possible D match to TRBD2 (6 bases). CDR1 is DFQATT, CDR2 SNEGSKA, per germline (reference sequence). Trimming cost V 1 base and J 4 bases, with 9 bases left between them. This CDR3 has 13 residues. CDR3 nucleotide sequence: TGCAGTGCTAGAGTCGCGGGACCAGATACGCAGTATTTT. It translates to CSARVAGPDTQYF.